These 14 T cell receptor beta chains came from one sample sequenced in a study of shared clonotypes between healthy human individuals. CD45RO-negative, CCR7-positively selected cells formed the naive CD8 fraction, excluding terminally differentiated effector memory CD45RA+ cells. TCRdb keeps only in-frame clones here, not all; method: immunoSEQ multiplex PCR. The sample shows about 2.1 million clones, 85% to 95% of them seen only once. The sequenced sample consisted of naive CD8+ T cells from PBMCs. Receptors originate from a young man in good health. Some clones in this sample may be carry-over from other donors' samples.

The chain has TRBV5-6 and TRBJ2-2; 8 bases fit TRBD1. The V segment lost 10 bases and the J segment 0 bases; nucleotides outside the gene matches: 5. This CDR3 is built from 14 residues. Germline assignment: CDR1 SGHDT and CDR2 YYEEEE. This chain's CDR3 is CAAWTGPNTGELFF. CDR3 nucleotide sequence: TGTGCCGCCTGGACAGGGCCGAACACCGGGGAGCTGTTTTTT.

Notes on this clone: This specimen includes other DNA sequences encoding the same CDR3. The V call is TRBV7-9, the J call TRBJ2-5; D is unresolved. The CDR3 covers 13 residues. In germline, CDR1 is SEHNR, CDR2 FQNEAQ (reference sequence). The V end lost 3 bases, the J end lost 4 bases, and 9 bases lay between the germline ends. DNA for the CDR3: TGTGCCAGCAGCTTGTTCTCACGAGAGACCCAGTACTTC. Residues: CASSLFSRETQYF.

The rearrangement joins TRBV28 to TRBJ2-3, with 8 bases aligning to TRBD1. Per the germline V gene, CDR1 is MDHEN and CDR2 is SYDVKM. V gave up 3 bases and J gave up 6 bases; unmatched junction bases: 5. The CDR3 extends over 14 amino acids. For the CDR3, the DNA is TGTGCCAGCAGTTTCAGGACAGGGATGGATACGCAGTATTTT. Protein sequence: CASSFRTGMDTQYF.

The rearrangement uses TRBV11-2 and TRBJ2-1, with D possibly being TRBD1 (5 bases). The CDR3 extends over 16 amino acids. Looked up from germline, CDR1 is SGHAT and CDR2 is FQNNGV. V lost 0 bases and J lost 7, with 16 bases in between. Here the CDR3 DNA reads TGTGCCAGCAGCTTAGATCTCGGGCAGGGCGTGAATGAGCAGTTCTTC. Amino acid sequence: CASSLDLGQGVNEQFF.

The chain has TRBV4-1 and TRBJ2-7; TRBD2 matches 7 bases. The V gene's germline CDR1 is MGHRA and CDR2 YSYEKL. V trimming: 5 bases; J trimming: 2 bases; junction bases outside the gene matches: 15. The CDR3 runs to 17 residues. The CDR3 protein is CASSDRGGGVVAYEQYF. The CDR3 bases are TGCGCCAGCAGCGACCGAGGTGGGGGGGTCGTTGCCTACGAGCAGTACTTC.

The genes are TRBV19 and TRBJ2-1, with D tentatively TRBD2 (6 bases). The CDR3 is made up of 18 amino acids. Germline-derived CDR1 and CDR2 are LNHDA and SQIVND (reference sequence). With 1 base removed from V and 1 base from J, the gap between germline ends came to 17 bases. CDR3 amino acids: CASSIGGVLLLSYNEQFF. The CDR3 DNA is TGTGCCAGTAGTATAGGGGGGGTTCTCTTACTATCCTACAATGAGCAGTTCTTC.

The chain couples TRBV5-4 to TRBJ2-5; D could derive from TRBD1 or TRBD2 (5 bases each). The CDR3 loop spans 14 amino acids. Trimming removed 4 bases at V and 2 bases at J, with 12 bases between. Germline CDR1 SGHNT, CDR2 YYREEE (reference sequence). The DNA of the CDR3 is TGTGCCAGCAGCGACGGGACCACTCAAGAGACCCAGTACTTC. Its translation: CASSDGTTQETQYF. Together with reference TRBV5-4 and TRBJ2-5, the CDR3 gives the full variable domain: ETGVTQSPTHLIKTRGQQVTLRCSSQSGHNTVSWYQQALGQGPQFIFQYYREEENGRGNFPPRFSGLQFPNYSSELNVNALELDDSALYLCASSDGTTQETQYFGPGTRLLVL.

Concerning this clone: Additional DNA sequences in this sample encode the identical CDR3. The chain links TRBV29-1 to TRBJ2-1; D is unresolved. The CDR3 has 12 residues. With 0 bases removed from V and 4 bases from J, the gap between germline ends came to 4 bases. Germline V CDR1 and CDR2: SQVTM, ANQGSEA. As DNA, the CDR3 is TGCAGCGTTGAAGATCGTTACAATGAGCAGTTCTTC. This sequence encodes CSVEDRYNEQFF.

The rearrangement uses TRBV15 and TRBJ1-1; D call uncertain. CDR1 is LNHNV and CDR2 is YYDKDF in the germline V gene (reference sequence). The CDR3 is 15 residues long. V lost 1 base, J lost 6 bases, and 15 bases lay in between. In nucleotides, the CDR3 is TGTGCCACCAGCAGAGGCATGAGCCGTTCGGCTGAAGCTTTCTTT. Translation: CATSRGMSRSAEAFF. Full variable domain (missing parts from reference TRBV15 and TRBJ1-1): DAMVIQNPRYQVTQFGKPVTLSCSQTLNHNVMYWYQQKSSQAPKLLFHYYDKDFNNEADTPDNFQSRRPNTSFCFLDIRSPGLGDTAMYLCATSRGMSRSAEAFFGQGTRLTVV.

The rearrangement uses TRBV13 and TRBJ2-1; the D gene is possibly TRBD1 (6 bases). Per the germline V gene, CDR1 is PRHDT and CDR2 is FYEKMQ (reference sequence). The CDR3 covers 13 residues. V shed 5 bases and J shed 6 bases, with 11 bases lying between them. CDR3 sequence (DNA): TGTGCCAGCAGCAGCCGAGGGGGCAATGAGCAGTTCTTC. This codes for CASSSRGGNEQFF.

The genes are TRBV10-1 and TRBJ2-2, with 8 bases aligning to TRBD2. This CDR3 is 13 amino acids long. Trimming removed 9 bases from V and 11 bases from J; junction bases left unmatched: 11. The germline CDR1 and CDR2 sequences are WNHNN and SYGVQD (reference sequence). Here the CDR3 reads CARLGTRKSELFF. The CDR3, as DNA: TGCGCCAGGCTGGGGACTAGAAAGAGTGAGCTGTTTTTT.

V gene TRBV28 combines with J gene TRBJ2-1; D might be TRBD2 (6 bases). Germline loops: CDR1 MDHEN, CDR2 SYDVKM. Trimming stripped 6 bases from V and 7 bases from J, with 25 bases between. This CDR3 comprises 17 residues. The DNA of the CDR3 is TGTGCCAGCAGCCAAAAAACCGGGACTCCCATGGAGAATGAGCAGTTCTTC. This encodes CASSQKTGTPMENEQFF.

This chain connects TRBV29-1 to TRBJ2-1, with 12 bases fitting TRBD2. This CDR3 comprises 19 residues. Germline CDR1 and CDR2: SQVTM and ANQGSEA. J lost 7 bases, V lost 3 bases, and 19 bases had no gene match. CDR3 loop: CSVEGWTSGDNHQVNEQFF. In DNA, the CDR3 is TGCAGCGTTGAGGGGTGGACTAGCGGGGATAACCACCAGGTGAATGAGCAGTTCTTC.

With respect to this clone: The junction and the germline gene differ at one end; a read error may be behind it. This chain links TRBV7-8 with TRBJ2-1, with TRBD2 identical over 8 bases. The CDR3 is made up of 13 amino acids. Germline V lookup: CDR1 SGHVS, CDR2 FQNEAQ. The CDR3 protein is CASSLLLTGGWLF. The CDR3 bases are TGTGCCAGCAGCTTATTGCTGACGGGGGGGTGGCTCTTC.